This TCR beta chain derives from a study of blood T cell repertoires in COVID-19. Overall study context: Spain, Italy and the United States supplied samples that represented acute and convalescent COVID-19.

Here immunoSEQ multiplex PCR was the method, and the copy in TCRdb shows in-frame clones only, minus some. This sample has about 200,000 clones; over 75% occur once, and the top ten carry over 7%. This CDR3 is built from 15 residues. V was cut by 5 bases and J by 1 base, with 12 bases left in between. Germline V lookup: CDR1 SGHTA, CDR2 FQGNSA. This clone was counted once. Sequences were obtained from PBMCs or T cells enriched from blood (not recorded which). This rearrangement joins TRBV7-2 to TRBJ1-5, with a tentative D call TRBD1 (6 bases). This clonotype originated in a woman between 40 and 55 years old with acute COVID-19. The DNA for the CDR3 is TGTGCCAGCAGCCCGACAGGCTGGAGCAATCAGCCCCAGCATTTT. Amino acids: CASSPTGWSNQPQHF. Complete variable domain (other parts from reference TRBV7-2 and TRBJ1-5): GAGVSQSPSNKVTEKGKDVELRCDPISGHTALYWYRQSLGQGLEFLIYFQGNSAPDKSGLPSDRFSAERTGGSVSTLTIQRTQQEDSAVYLCASSPTGWSNQPQHFGDGTRLSIL.